The T cell receptor (beta chain) under discussion was sequenced for a study of cytomegalovirus exposure and HLA in healthy donors. Study in general: The Caucasian-associated ancestry cluster contained 81% of the approximately 400 genotyped donors. Study-level results: Owing to their indistinguishability, certain V segments, notably TRBV6-2 and TRBV6-3, were excluded. An assumption of roughly uniform sequencing depth across donors underlay the presence/absence analyses. One variant, a missense change in DCLRE1C, was linked in a later analysis to TCR beta V- and J-gene trimming.

Of note for this clone: Its antigen is still unknown.

V dropped 3 bases and J dropped 5; count of bases not matched to a gene: 6. CDR1 is SGHNT and CDR2 is YYREEE in the germline V gene (reference sequence). CDR3 length equals 15 residues. Primers included in the PCR were 60 Vbeta and 13 Jbeta primers. The data were produced by immunoSEQ multiplex PCR, yet TCRdb's version contains in-frame clones alone and is incomplete. This table holds 150,000 to 200,000 clones, around 68% found once. The chain employs TRBV5-4 and TRBJ2-1, with 9 bases aligning to TRBD2. The sequencing input was PBMCs. The receptor was derived from a man aged 40-50 years in good health and CMV-seronegative. The CDR3 bases are TGTGCCAGCAGCTCGCGACTAGCGGAGAACAATGAGCAGTTCTTC. Protein product: CASSSRLAENNEQFF. Based on the CDR3 plus reference TRBV5-4 and TRBJ2-1, the full variable domain is ETGVTQSPTHLIKTRGQQVTLRCSSQSGHNTVSWYQQALGQGPQFIFQYYREEENGRGNFPPRFSGLQFPNYSSELNVNALELDDSALYLCASSSRLAENNEQFFGPGTRLTVL.